These 28 T cell receptor beta chains were sequenced from one sample in a study of blood T cells in healthy people across ages. Together with a sample-barcoded 5' primer, a J-beta primer mix was included in a second PCR lasting about 6 to 11 cycles. TCRdb reprocessed the 5' RACE reads via MiXCR and lists one record per CDR3 protein. The sample lists about 1 million distinct CDR3 sequences; 40% to 45% were seen once. The sequencing sample was made of blood. The receptors come from a woman aged 55-69 years in good health.

This clonotype was counted between two and nine times. The chain carries TRBV27 and TRBJ2-3; D gene unclear. Germline lookup yields CDR1 MNHEY and CDR2 SMNVEV (reference sequence). V was cut by 4 bases and J by 4 bases, with 6 bases left in between. The CDR3 spans 12 residues. In nucleotides, the CDR3 is TGTGCCAGCAGTTGGTCCCCAGATACGCAGTATTTT. Amino acids: CASSWSPDTQYF.

The V gene is TRBV20-1, the J gene TRBJ2-3, with 7 bases fitting TRBD2. Per the germline V gene, CDR1 is DFQATT and CDR2 is SNEGSKA (reference sequence). This CDR3 has 11 residues. V shed 8 bases and J 4 bases; nucleotides not matched to a gene: 3. The CDR3 spells CSLTSADTQYF. The CDR3 coding sequence is TGCAGTTTAACTAGCGCAGATACGCAGTATTTT.

Details on this clonotype: Compared with germline, one end of the junction differs, possibly owing to a read error. The V and J genes are TRBV27 and TRBJ2-5; D is perhaps TRBD1 (5 bases). Germline V gene lookup returns CDR1 MNHEY and CDR2 SMNVEV (reference sequence). The CDR3 loop spans 15 amino acids. CDR3 bases: TGTGCCAGCAGTTTATCACTTGGGGCCCAAGAGACCCGGTACTTC. This gives the protein CASSLSLGAQETRYF.

The chain links TRBV27 to TRBJ1-4; TRBD1 agrees at 8 bases. V was clipped by 4 bases and J by 1 base; unmatched bases: 11. Looked up from germline, CDR1 is MNHEY and CDR2 is SMNVEV (reference sequence). This CDR3 spans 18 amino acids. The CDR3 sequence: CASSYRVGTGKTNEKLFF. CDR3 nucleotides: TGTGCCAGCAGTTATCGTGTAGGGACAGGCAAAACTAATGAAAAACTGTTTTTT.

The sample holds a few counts of this clonotype. The rearrangement joins TRBV15 to TRBJ2-1, with 7 bases lining up with TRBD1. This CDR3 is built from 15 residues. J lost 12 bases, V lost 4 bases, and 15 bases had no gene match. Germline values: CDR1 LNHNV, CDR2 YYDKDF (reference sequence). The CDR3 reads CATSNRDSVVKGQFF. The CDR3 region has the DNA TGTGCCACCAGCAACCGGGACAGTGTAGTCAAGGGGCAGTTCTTC.

This chain joins TRBV29-1 and TRBJ2-1, with 12 bases fitting TRBD2. V lost 8 bases, J lost 4 bases, and 9 bases stayed unmatched. Germline-derived CDR1 and CDR2 are SQVTM and ANQGSEA. This CDR3 comprises 15 residues. The CDR3 DNA reads TGCAGCACTCGGACTAGCGGGAAAGGATACAATGAGCAGTTCTTC. This gives the protein CSTRTSGKGYNEQFF.

This clonotype occurred a few times. This CDR3 reads CASSQTGGNSPLHF. In DNA form, the CDR3 reads TGTGCCAGCAGCCAGACAGGGGGAAATTCACCCCTCCACTTT. The V and J genes are TRBV6-6 and TRBJ1-6; 9 bases match TRBD1. This CDR3 is 14 amino acids long. The V segment lost 6 bases and the J segment 7 bases; nucleotides outside the gene matches: 4. CDR1 and CDR2 (germline): MNHNY, SVGAGI (reference sequence).

The CDR3 DNA sequence: TGCAGCGTTGGGGATGGTGATACGCAGTATTTT. Encoded protein: CSVGDGDTQYF. This sequence joins TRBV29-1 and TRBJ2-3; D gene ambiguous. CDR3 length equals 11 residues. V was pared by 4 bases and J by 6 bases, with 8 bases between. Germline lookup yields CDR1 SQVTM and CDR2 ANQGSEA.

The chain carries TRBV4-1 and TRBJ1-6; TRBD1 is a possible D gene (5 bases). V lost 1 base, J lost 2 bases, and 6 bases lay in between. Germline V CDR1 and CDR2: MGHRA, YSYEKL. This CDR3 has 15 amino acids. The CDR3 coding sequence is TGCGCCAGCAGCCAAGGACAGCCCTATAATTCACCCCTCCACTTT. It translates to CASSQGQPYNSPLHF.

As regards this clonotype: Mismatch with germline at one junction end may stem from a read error. This chain joins TRBV30 and TRBJ2-5; TRBD2 is a possible D gene (5 bases). The CDR3 runs to 12 residues. Germline-derived CDR1 and CDR2 are GTSNPN and SVGIG (reference sequence). CDR3 nucleotide sequence: TGTGCCGGGAGTAGCTTAAAGGAGACCCAGTACTTC. It encodes CAGSSLKETQYF.

The sample holds a few counts of this clonotype. The rearrangement links TRBV5-1 to TRBJ2-6; D is perhaps TRBD2 (6 bases). The CDR3 is 18 residues long. Per germline, CDR1 SGHRS and CDR2 YFSETQ. With 0 bases removed from V and 1 base from J, the gap between germline ends came to 14 bases. DNA for the CDR3: TGCGCCAGCAGCTTGGCCACGGGAGTAGCTTCTGGGGCCAACGTCCTGACTTTC. Translating gives CASSLATGVASGANVLTF.

This rearrangement joins TRBV30 to TRBJ2-1, with D possibly being TRBD2 (6 bases). The CDR3 is 14 amino acids. CDR1 is GTSNPN and CDR2 is SVGIG in the germline V gene (reference sequence). V was shortened by 2 bases and J by 0 bases, with 8 bases between the two germline ends. In nucleotides, the CDR3 is TGTGCCTGGAGTCGGGGGAGCTCCTACAATGAGCAGTTCTTC. The encoded protein is CAWSRGSSYNEQFF.

This sequence joins TRBV27 and TRBJ2-3; TRBD2 matches at 11 bases. Germline assignment: CDR1 MNHEY and CDR2 SMNVEV (reference sequence). This CDR3 is 15 amino acids long. V lost 11 bases and J lost 3; bases outside the gene matches: 10. The CDR3 coding sequence is TGTGCCTCCCGGTGGACTAGCGGGCTGACAGATACGCAGTATTTT. Encoded protein: CASRWTSGLTDTQYF.

This clonotype was found many times. Here the CDR3 reads CASSFGQFNEQFF. Here the CDR3 DNA reads TGTGCCAGCAGCTTCGGACAGTTCAATGAGCAGTTCTTC. The V call is TRBV7-2, the J call TRBJ2-1; D may be TRBD1 (6 bases). V was pared by 3 bases and J by 6 bases, with 9 bases between. This CDR3 region has 13 residues. In germline, CDR1 is SGHTA, CDR2 FQGNSA.

The chain employs TRBV12-3 or TRBV12-4 and TRBJ2-1; D unclear. There are 12 residues in the CDR3. The V gene lost 0 bases and the J gene lost 8 bases, with 5 bases spanning the gap. This CDR3 is CASSLARDEQFF. The CDR3 DNA is TGTGCCAGCAGTTTAGCGCGAGATGAGCAGTTCTTC.

This clonotype was observed a few times. V is TRBV14 and J is TRBJ1-4, with D tentatively TRBD1 (5 bases). The length of the CDR3 is 17 residues. Trimming removed 0 bases from V and 0 bases from J, with 11 bases in between. Germline loops: CDR1 SGHDN, CDR2 FVKESK. The CDR3 loop is CASSQDLGGATNEKLFF. The CDR3 coding sequence is TGTGCCAGCAGCCAAGATCTGGGGGGTGCAACTAATGAAAAACTGTTTTTT.

Of note for this clonotype: The CDR3 does not close with the conserved phenylalanine or tryptophan, likely indicating a read error. Written as DNA, the CDR3 is TGTGCCAGCAGTGACTTCGACACCCCACCTGAGCAGTACTTA. Amino acids: CASSDFDTPPEQYL. The V and J genes are TRBV25-1 and TRBJ2-1; D gene uncertain. The J call may be in error: the DNA end matches TRBJ2-7 better. Germline CDR1 is MGHDK and CDR2 is SYGVNS. The CDR3 sequence is 14 residues long.

The chain recombines TRBV5-1 with TRBJ2-3; 8 bases align to TRBD2. CDR1 is SGHRS and CDR2 is YFSETQ in the germline V gene. V lost 0 bases, J lost 3 bases, and 6 bases stayed unmatched. This CDR3 has 16 residues. The CDR3 loop reads CASSLAIAGITDTQYF. CDR3 nucleotide sequence: TGCGCCAGCAGCTTGGCAATAGCGGGAATTACAGATACGCAGTATTTT.

CDR3 protein: CASSQEPTGGLETQYF. DNA for the CDR3: TGCGCCAGCAGCCAAGAACCCACAGGGGGATTGGAGACCCAGTACTTC. The chain carries TRBV4-1 and TRBJ2-7; TRBD1 matches at 8 bases. The DNA end lines up better with TRBJ2-5; the J call may be wrong. The CDR3 runs to 16 residues. Germline CDR1 reads MGHRA; CDR2 reads YSYEKL.

This clonotype was observed once. The rearrangement links TRBV20-1 to TRBJ2-5; TRBD2 might be the D (6 bases). The CDR3 length is 11 residues. CDR1 is DFQATT, CDR2 SNEGSKA, per germline (reference sequence). The V end lost 4 bases, the J end lost 4 bases, and 7 bases lay between the germline ends. CDR3 region: CSATGAETQYF. The DNA for the CDR3 is TGCAGTGCTACGGGAGCAGAGACCCAGTACTTC.

Concerning this clonotype: Sequence at one end of the junction differs from germline and may be a read error. This rearrangement joins TRBV12-3 or TRBV12-4 to TRBJ2-1, with TRBD1 matching 8 bases. The CDR3 sequence is 15 residues long. The CDR3 sequence is CAGSPSGGLRNEQFF. The CDR3 bases are TGTGCCGGCAGTCCTTCAGGGGGCTTGCGGAATGAGCAGTTCTTC.

V usage is TRBV29-1 and J usage is TRBJ2-1; tentatively, D is TRBD2 (6 bases). V shed 7 bases and J shed 0 bases, with 16 bases lying between them. Germline lookup yields CDR1 SQVTM and CDR2 ANQGSEA. The CDR3 consists of 15 residues. This chain's CDR3 is CSGELAGPSYNEQFF. CDR3 coding DNA: TGCAGCGGTGAGCTGGCGGGACCCTCCTACAATGAGCAGTTCTTC.

The rearrangement links TRBV20-1 to TRBJ1-5, with D tentatively TRBD1 (6 bases). Germline values: CDR1 DFQATT, CDR2 SNEGSKA (reference sequence). The CDR3 has 14 residues. Trimming stripped 6 bases from V and 2 bases from J, with 14 bases between. The CDR3 loop is CSAQAGGGNQPQHF. The CDR3 DNA follows: TGCAGTGCCCAAGCGGGGGGCGGCAATCAGCCCCAGCATTTT.

This chain joins TRBV5-1 and TRBJ2-2; D unresolved. The CDR3 length is 12 residues. Per germline, CDR1 SGHRS and CDR2 YFSETQ. Trimming took 6 bases from V and 3 from J, leaving 6 bases between them. The CDR3 DNA sequence: TGCGCCAGCACCCGCTACACCGGGGAGCTGTTTTTT. It yields the protein CASTRYTGELFF.

The CDR3 region is CASSVGQGVYEQYF. The CDR3 nucleotides read TGTGCCAGCAGCGTAGGTCAGGGGGTGTACGAGCAGTACTTC. V gene TRBV9 combines with J gene TRBJ2-7; 7 bases fit TRBD1. Germline V gene lookup returns CDR1 SGDLS and CDR2 YYNGEE. The CDR3 covers 14 residues. The V segment lost 0 bases and the J segment 4 bases; nucleotides outside the gene matches: 4.

V is TRBV6-6 and J is TRBJ2-4; a weak D match, TRBD2 (6 bases). Trimming removed 0 bases from V and 13 bases from J, with 16 bases in between. Germline V gives CDR1 MNHNY, CDR2 SVGAGI (reference sequence). The CDR3 runs to 14 residues. The CDR3 spells CASSYSTTAREQYF. DNA of the CDR3: TGTGCCAGCAGTTACTCGACGACTGCCCGGGAGCAGTACTTC.

V and J are TRBV7-8 and TRBJ2-3; 8 bases map to TRBD1. With 3 bases clipped from V and 4 bases from J, the junction kept 12 bases outside the gene matches. The CDR3 extends over 17 amino acids. CDR1 SGHVS and CDR2 FQNEAQ come from the germline V gene. The CDR3: CASSLKLWDRRSDTQYF. The CDR3 DNA follows: TGTGCCAGCAGCTTGAAACTATGGGACAGGCGGTCAGATACGCAGTATTTT. Variable domain in full (rest from reference TRBV7-8 and TRBJ2-3): GAGVSQSPRYKVAKRGQDVALRCDPISGHVSLFWYQQALGQGPEFLTYFQNEAQLDKSGLPSDRFFAERPEGSVSTLKIQRTQQEDSAVYLCASSLKLWDRRSDTQYFGPGTRLTVL.

CDR3 region: CASSWTGLEAFF. For the CDR3, the DNA is TGTGCCAGCAGCTGGACAGGGCTTGAAGCTTTCTTT. This chain links TRBV3-1 with TRBJ1-1, with TRBD1 matching 8 bases. Germline assignment: CDR1 LGHDT and CDR2 YNNKEL (reference sequence). The CDR3 extends over 12 amino acids. The trim removed 5 bases at V and 7 bases at J, leaving 3 bases unmatched.